Following are 8 T cell receptor beta chains from one sample sequenced in a study of T cells in Graves' hyperthyroidism and ophthalmopathy. Researchers took RNA transcripts and amplified the TCR beta CDR3 regions from them. During a first-round RT-PCR of the TCR CDR3, the HTBI primer set was used. TCRdb recomputed calls from the multiplex PCR reads with MiXCR, one row per CDR3 protein. The sample yields about 560,000 distinct CDR3 sequences, approximately 16% seen once. What was sequenced was blood. Receptor source: a woman between 18 and 30 years old with Graves' hyperthyroidism.

The rearrangement uses TRBV28 and TRBJ2-1; no definite D call. The CDR3 is made up of 11 amino acids. Trimming cost V 6 bases and J 10 bases, with 10 bases left between them. The germline CDR1 and CDR2 sequences are MDHEN and SYDVKM. The chain's CDR3 is CASSPLFEQFF. The CDR3 DNA is TGTGCCAGCAGCCCCCTTTTCGAGCAGTTCTTC.

Ten or more counts support this clonotype. V and J are TRBV3-1 and TRBJ2-1; possibly TRBD2 for D (6 bases). Trimming cost V 4 bases and J 2 bases, with 12 bases left between them. Looked up from germline, CDR1 is LGHDT and CDR2 is YNNKEL (reference sequence). This CDR3 has 15 residues. CDR3 nucleotide sequence: TGTGCCAGCAGCCCGCTTGCGGGACCCTACAATGAGCAGTTCTTC. Protein product: CASSPLAGPYNEQFF.

This clonotype was picked up many times. The chain carries TRBV6-2 or TRBV6-3 and TRBJ2-1; 8 nucleotides match TRBD2. The trim removed 4 bases at V and 6 bases at J, leaving 5 bases unmatched. The CDR3 is 14 amino acids. The germline V gene has CDR1 MNHEY and CDR2 SVGEGT. CDR3 in amino acids: CASSWVAGPNEQFF. The CDR3 DNA sequence: TGTGCCAGCAGTTGGGTAGCGGGGCCCAATGAGCAGTTCTTC.

This clonotype showed up just a few times. The V gene is TRBV24-1, the J gene TRBJ2-3; 9 bases line up with TRBD1. From germline, CDR1 is KGHDR and CDR2 SFDVKD. This CDR3 comprises 16 residues. J gave up 1 base and V 1 base, and 2 bases lay outside the gene matches. CDR3: CATSDFWTGGTDTQYF. The CDR3 bases are TGTGCCACCAGTGATTTCTGGACAGGGGGCACAGATACGCAGTATTTT.

J is TRBJ2-3 and V is TRBV5-4; D possibly corresponds to TRBD1 (5 bases). The CDR3 runs 14 residues. Germline lookup yields CDR1 SGHNT and CDR2 YYREEE (reference sequence). The V and J ends lost 4 bases and 6 bases respectively, with 15 bases between them. The CDR3 DNA reads TGTGCCAGCAGCCCAGATCAAAACAGGGATACGCAGTATTTT. It is translated as CASSPDQNRDTQYF.

Concerning this clonotype itself: A much larger clone lies a single base off, so this may be a read error. This sequence joins TRBV5-8 and TRBJ1-6; a weak D match, TRBD1 (6 bases). This CDR3 is built from 15 residues. Trimming removed 0 bases from V and 10 bases from J, with 14 bases in between. CDR1 and CDR2 from the germline V gene are SGHTS and YDEGEE. CDR3 in DNA: TGTGCCAGCAGCTTGGGGGGACACTCGACATCACCCCTCCACTTT. Translated, it gives CASSLGGHSTSPLHF.

This clonotype was seen repeatedly, ten times or more. V is TRBV6-1 and J is TRBJ2-3; D is perhaps TRBD1 or TRBD2 (7 bases each). Germline V gene lookup returns CDR1 MNHNS and CDR2 SASEGT. Trimming took 10 bases from V and 4 from J, leaving 15 bases between them. The CDR3 has 13 amino acids. The CDR3 region is CATSGGAADTQYF. The CDR3 coding sequence is TGTGCCACTTCAGGGGGGGCAGCAGATACGCAGTATTTT.

A word on this clonotype: A much larger clonotype is one base distant, so this may be a read error. This chain joins TRBV12-3 or TRBV12-4 and TRBJ2-2, with 9 bases fitting TRBD2. With 4 bases clipped from V and 6 bases from J, the junction kept 6 bases outside the gene matches. The CDR3 loop spans 15 amino acids. DNA for the CDR3: TGTGCCAGCAGTTATAGCGGGAGCGGCGCCGGGGAGCTGTTTTTT. This codes for CASSYSGSGAGELFF.